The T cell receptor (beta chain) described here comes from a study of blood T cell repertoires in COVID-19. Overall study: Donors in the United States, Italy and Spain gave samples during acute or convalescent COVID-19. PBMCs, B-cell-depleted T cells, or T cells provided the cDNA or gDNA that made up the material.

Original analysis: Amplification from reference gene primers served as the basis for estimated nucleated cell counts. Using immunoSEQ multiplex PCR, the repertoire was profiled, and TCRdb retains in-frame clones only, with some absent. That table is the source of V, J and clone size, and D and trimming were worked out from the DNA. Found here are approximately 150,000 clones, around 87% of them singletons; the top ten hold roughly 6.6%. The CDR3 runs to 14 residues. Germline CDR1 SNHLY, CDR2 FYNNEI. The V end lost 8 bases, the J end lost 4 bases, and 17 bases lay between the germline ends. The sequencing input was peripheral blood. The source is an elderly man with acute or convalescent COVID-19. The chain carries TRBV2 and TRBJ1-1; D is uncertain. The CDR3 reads CASGGGRSVTEAFF. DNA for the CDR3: TGTGCCAGCGGAGGAGGACGGTCTGTCACTGAAGCTTTCTTT.